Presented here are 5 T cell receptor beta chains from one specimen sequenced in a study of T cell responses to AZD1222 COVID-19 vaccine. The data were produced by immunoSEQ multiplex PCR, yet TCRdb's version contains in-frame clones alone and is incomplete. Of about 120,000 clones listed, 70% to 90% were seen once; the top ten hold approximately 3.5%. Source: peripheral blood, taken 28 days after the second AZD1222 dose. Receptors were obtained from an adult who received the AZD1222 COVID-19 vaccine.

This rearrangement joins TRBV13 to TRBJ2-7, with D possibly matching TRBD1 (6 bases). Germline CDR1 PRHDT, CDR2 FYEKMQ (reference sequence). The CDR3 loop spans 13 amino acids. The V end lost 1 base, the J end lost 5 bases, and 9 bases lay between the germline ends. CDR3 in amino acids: CASSLARGNEQYF. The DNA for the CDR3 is TGTGCCAGCAGCTTAGCCAGGGGCAACGAGCAGTACTTC.

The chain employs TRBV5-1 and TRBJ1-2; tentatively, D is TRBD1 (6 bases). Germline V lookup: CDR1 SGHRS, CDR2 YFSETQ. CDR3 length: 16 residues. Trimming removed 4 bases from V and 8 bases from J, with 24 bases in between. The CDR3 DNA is TGCGCCAGCAGCCCATTGACAGGTTTGGGGATTATCGGCTACACCTTC. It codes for CASSPLTGLGIIGYTF.

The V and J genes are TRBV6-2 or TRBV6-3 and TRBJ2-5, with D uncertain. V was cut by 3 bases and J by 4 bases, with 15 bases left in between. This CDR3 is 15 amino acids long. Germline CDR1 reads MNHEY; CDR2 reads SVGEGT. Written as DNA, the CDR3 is TGTGCCAGCAGTTATCAAATGAGTAGCTCAGAGACCCAGTACTTC. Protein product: CASSYQMSSSETQYF.

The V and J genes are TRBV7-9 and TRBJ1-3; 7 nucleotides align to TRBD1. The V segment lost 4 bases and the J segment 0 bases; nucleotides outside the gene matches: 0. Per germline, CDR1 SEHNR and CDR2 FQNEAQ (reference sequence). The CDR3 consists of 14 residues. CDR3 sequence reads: CASSSGGSGNTIYF. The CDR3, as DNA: TGTGCCAGCAGCTCAGGGGGCTCTGGAAACACCATATATTTT.

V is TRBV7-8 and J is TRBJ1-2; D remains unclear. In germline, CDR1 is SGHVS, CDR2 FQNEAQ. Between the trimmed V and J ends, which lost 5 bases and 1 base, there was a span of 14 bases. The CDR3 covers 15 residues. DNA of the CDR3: TGTGCCAGCAGCGTCATGTCAGGAATTAACTATGGCTACACCTTC. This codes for CASSVMSGINYGYTF.